This T cell receptor (beta chain) appears in the sequencing data of a study of radiotherapy plus CTLA-4 blockade in lung cancer. TCRdb's copy holds only in-frame clones and misses some; the assay was immunoSEQ multiplex PCR. The table records 90,000 to 100,000 clones, 70% to 90% of them present only once. The material sequenced was peripheral blood, taken from a patient treated with radiotherapy plus ipilimumab. The TCR comes from a human donor with non-small cell lung cancer that progressed on radiotherapy plus ipilimumab.

CDR3 nucleotides: TGCGCCAGCAGCTTTGATTTGTCAGAGCAGTTCTTC. Protein sequence: CASSFDLSEQFF. This chain links TRBV5-1 with TRBJ2-1, with D unclear. Trimming took 2 bases from V and 10 from J, leaving 10 bases between them. The CDR3 totals 12 residues. Germline loops: CDR1 SGHRS, CDR2 YFSETQ.